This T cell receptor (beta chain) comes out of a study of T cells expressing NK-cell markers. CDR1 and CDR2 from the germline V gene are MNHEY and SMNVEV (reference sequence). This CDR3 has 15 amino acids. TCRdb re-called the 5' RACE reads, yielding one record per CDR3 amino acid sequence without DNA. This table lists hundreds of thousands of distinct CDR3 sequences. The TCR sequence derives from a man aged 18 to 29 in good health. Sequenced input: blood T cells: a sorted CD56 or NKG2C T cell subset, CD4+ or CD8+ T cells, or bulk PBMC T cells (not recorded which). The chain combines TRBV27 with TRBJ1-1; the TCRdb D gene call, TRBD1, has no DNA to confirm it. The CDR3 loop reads CASSFRTTGITEAFF.